Listed here are 21 T cell receptor beta chains from one sample, sequenced in a study of a mutant IDH1 vaccine in newly diagnosed glioma. Time point here: baseline, week 1 (first vaccination visit). Treatment indicated: pre-vaccination baseline after standard-of-care therapy. Assay used: immunoSEQ multiplex PCR; TCRdb lists only in-frame clones, some missing. The repertoire holds approximately 100,000 clones, with 70% to 90% as singletons. The sequenced sample was PBMCs, obtained from a glioma patient treated with radiotherapy, temozolomide or both. The source of these receptors is a woman aged 45-60 years with glioma.

This clone occurred once. The chain employs TRBV4-2 and TRBJ2-5; a possible D gene is TRBD1 (5 bases). The germline CDR1 and CDR2 sequences are LGHNA and YNFKEQ. V lost 5 bases and J lost 5, with 12 bases in between. CDR3 length equals 13 residues. CDR3 protein: CASSLGAGETQYF. In DNA, the CDR3 is TGTGCCAGCAGCTTGGGCGCAGGGGAGACCCAGTACTTC.

V gene TRBV28 combines with J gene TRBJ1-5; D uncertain. The germline V and J ends were trimmed by 4 bases and 0 bases, with 10 bases remaining between them. The length of the CDR3 is 15 residues. Germline assignment: CDR1 MDHEN and CDR2 SYDVKM. CDR3 sequence: CASSSQAYSNQPQHF. The CDR3 DNA reads as TGTGCCAGCAGTTCCCAGGCTTATAGCAATCAGCCCCAGCATTTT. The whole variable domain, remainder taken from reference TRBV28 and TRBJ1-5, is DVKVTQSSRYLVKRTGEKVFLECVQDMDHENMFWYRQDPGLGLRLIYFSYDVKMKEKGDIPEGYSVSREKKERFSLILESASTNQTSMYLCASSSQAYSNQPQHFGDGTRLSIL.

The chain employs TRBV28 and TRBJ2-5; 13 bases fit TRBD2. The V gene's germline CDR1 is MDHEN and CDR2 SYDVKM. The CDR3 totals 18 residues. The J segment lost 4 bases and the V segment lost 7 bases, leaving 15 bases of the junction unmatched. The CDR3 here is CASTYPGTSGIGGETQYF. CDR3 DNA sequence: TGTGCCAGCACCTACCCGGGGACTAGCGGGATAGGGGGAGAGACCCAGTACTTC. The full variable domain, its missing parts supplied by reference TRBV28 and TRBJ2-5, is DVKVTQSSRYLVKRTGEKVFLECVQDMDHENMFWYRQDPGLGLRLIYFSYDVKMKEKGDIPEGYSVSREKKERFSLILESASTNQTSMYLCASTYPGTSGIGGETQYFGPGTRLLVL.

The V call is TRBV5-1, the J call TRBJ2-5; D is uncertain. CDR3 length: 16 residues. Trimming cost V 0 bases and J 8 bases, with 20 bases left between them. From germline, CDR1 is SGHRS and CDR2 YFSETQ. Here the CDR3 reads CASSLETGQPTLTQYF. CDR3 in DNA: TGCGCCAGCAGCTTGGAAACCGGGCAGCCGACCCTTACCCAGTACTTC.

This chain links TRBV5-1 with TRBJ1-1; a possible D gene is TRBD1 (5 bases). The CDR3 runs to 15 residues. Germline CDR1 is SGHRS and CDR2 is YFSETQ. Deletions cut 4 bases from V and 4 bases from J, with 17 bases between. CDR3 coding DNA: TGCGCCAGCAGCGGGGGACTCCCGGGAACCACTGAAGCTTTCTTT. Translation: CASSGGLPGTTEAFF.

J is TRBJ1-1 and V is TRBV30; D might be TRBD1 (5 bases). V was shortened by 5 bases and J by 8 bases, with 18 bases between the two germline ends. This CDR3 region has 13 residues. Per the germline V gene, CDR1 is GTSNPN and CDR2 is SVGIG (reference sequence). As DNA, the CDR3 is TGTGCCTGGGCCCGGAGCAGGGCCTCGGAAGCTTTCTTT. Amino acids: CAWARSRASEAFF.

The V and J genes are TRBV7-2 and TRBJ2-4; 15 bases fit TRBD2. Germline V CDR1 and CDR2: SGHTA, FQGNSA. Losses at the gene ends were 5 bases for V and 8 bases for J; bases not matched to a gene: 10. The CDR3 spans 17 residues. The CDR3 spells CASSLGLAGGLLDIQYF. The CDR3 DNA sequence: TGTGCCAGCAGCCTAGGACTAGCGGGAGGGCTTTTGGACATTCAGTACTTC.

V gene TRBV2 combines with J gene TRBJ2-2; TRBD2 is a possible D gene (5 bases). The V end was cut by 7 bases, the J end by 6 bases, with 12 bases between. The CDR3 consists of 13 residues. CDR1 is SNHLY and CDR2 is FYNNEI in the germline V gene. The CDR3 DNA reads TGTGCCAGCACCCAGGCCGGGGCCGGGGAGCTGTTTTTT. Translating it yields CASTQAGAGELFF. The full variable domain, rest sourced from reference TRBV2 and TRBJ2-2, is EPEVTQTPSHQVTQMGQEVILRCVPISNHLYFYWYRQILGQKVEFLVSFYNNEISEKSEIFDDQFSVERPDGSNFTLKIRSTKLEDSAMYFCASTQAGAGELFFGEGSRLTVL.

V and J are TRBV25-1 and TRBJ2-2; D gene ambiguous. V shed 4 bases and J shed 4 bases, with 10 bases lying between them. Germline V gene lookup returns CDR1 MGHDK and CDR2 SYGVNS. The CDR3 runs 14 residues. The CDR3 protein is CASSGSGSTGELFF. In DNA, the CDR3 is TGTGCCAGCAGTGGCTCCGGTTCCACCGGGGAGCTGTTTTTT.

The rearrangement joins TRBV28 to TRBJ1-5; D remains unclear. Trimming shortened V by 1 base and J by 2 bases, and 3 bases separated the two germline ends. Germline values: CDR1 MDHEN, CDR2 SYDVKM. CDR3 length equals 13 residues. The CDR3 sequence is CASSLYGNQPQHF. In DNA form, the CDR3 reads TGTGCCAGCAGTTTATATGGCAATCAGCCCCAGCATTTT.

The genes are TRBV6-1 and TRBJ1-2; 10 nucleotides agree with TRBD1. With 2 bases clipped from V and 7 bases from J, the junction kept 7 bases outside the gene matches. CDR3 length: 15 amino acids. Germline V lookup: CDR1 MNHNS, CDR2 SASEGT. For the CDR3, the DNA is TGTGCCAGCAGTGAAAGGACAGGGGGAAGGCTTGGCTACACCTTC. It translates to CASSERTGGRLGYTF.

The chain joins TRBV6-7 to TRBJ2-1; D is ambiguous. TRBV6-7 is an open reading frame whose function is uncertain. Trimming removed 2 bases from V and 8 bases from J, with 16 bases in between. This CDR3 is built from 15 residues. The CDR3 bases are TGTGCCAGCAGTTACATAGGATTTCGGCCGGATGAGCAGTTCTTC. Its protein product is CASSYIGFRPDEQFF.

The chain recombines TRBV11-2 with TRBJ2-3, with D unclear. Trimming took off 0 bases at V and 5 bases at J, with 6 bases between the two ends. Germline lookup yields CDR1 SGHAT and CDR2 FQNNGV. CDR3 length equals 13 residues. This CDR3 is CASSLDRIDTQYF. The CDR3 DNA is TGTGCCAGCAGCTTAGATCGAATAGATACGCAGTATTTT.

This chain connects TRBV11-2 to TRBJ2-1; tentative D call: TRBD2 (5 bases). With 5 bases removed from V and 4 bases from J, the gap between germline ends came to 15 bases. The germline V gene encodes CDR1 SGHAT and CDR2 FQNNGV. The CDR3 is made up of 15 amino acids. The CDR3 loop reads CASSPMSGNYNEQFF. In nucleotides, the CDR3 is TGTGCCAGCAGCCCCATGAGCGGAAATTACAATGAGCAGTTCTTC.

The V gene is TRBV5-6, the J gene TRBJ2-5, with D hard to call. The CDR3 contains 13 residues. Trimming left V 3 bases short and J 1 base short, with 7 bases between. The germline CDR1 and CDR2 sequences are SGHDT and YYEEEE. CDR3 sequence reads: CASSSNPQETQYF. CDR3 nucleotides: TGTGCCAGCAGCTCAAACCCCCAAGAGACCCAGTACTTC.

The chain combines TRBV29-1 with TRBJ2-2; 9 bases fit TRBD2. This CDR3 contains 14 residues. Germline CDR1 is SQVTM and CDR2 is ANQGSEA. With V trimmed by 7 bases and J by 0 bases, 3 bases remained unmatched. The CDR3 sequence: CSASGTANTGELFF. For the CDR3, the DNA is TGCAGCGCTAGCGGGACGGCGAACACCGGGGAGCTGTTTTTT.

This chain connects TRBV5-1 to TRBJ1-3, with D perhaps matching TRBD1 (6 bases). Germline CDR1 and CDR2: SGHRS and YFSETQ. The CDR3 covers 15 residues. V was trimmed by 1 base and J by 2 bases, leaving 10 bases between them. The CDR3 loop is CASSLQGTPGNTIYF. In DNA, the CDR3 is TGCGCCAGCAGCTTGCAGGGGACCCCTGGAAACACCATATATTTT.

The CDR3 here is CASSPSPDGVAQYF. The CDR3 nucleotides are TGTGCCAGCTCACCCTCCCCGGACGGGGTGGCGCAGTATTTT. This chain links TRBV18 with TRBJ2-3, with TRBD2 as a possible D gene (5 bases). This CDR3 comprises 14 residues. Germline CDR1 is KGHSH and CDR2 is LQKENI. V lost 3 bases and J lost 10, with 17 bases in between.

The rearrangement links TRBV6-5 to TRBJ1-3; TRBD1 agrees at 7 bases. Per germline, CDR1 MNHEY and CDR2 SVGAGI. The CDR3 spans 14 residues. Losses at the gene ends were 6 bases for V and 0 bases for J; bases not matched to a gene: 2. The CDR3 region has the DNA TGTGCCAGCAGGCGACAGGGCTCTGGAAACACCATATATTTT. Amino acids: CASRRQGSGNTIYF.

The chain employs TRBV5-1 and TRBJ2-2; a possible D gene is TRBD2 (6 bases). Per germline, CDR1 SGHRS and CDR2 YFSETQ. V was trimmed by 3 bases and J by 1 base, leaving 10 bases between them. The CDR3 spans 15 residues. As DNA, the CDR3 is TGCGCCAGCAGCTCTCAAGCGGGGAACACCGGGGAGCTGTTTTTT. It codes for CASSSQAGNTGELFF.

The chain couples TRBV19 to TRBJ2-3; 11 bases align to TRBD2. V was clipped by 4 bases and J by 5 bases; unmatched bases: 8. Germline V gene lookup returns CDR1 LNHDA and CDR2 SQIVND (reference sequence). The CDR3 has 16 amino acids. The CDR3 here is CASSRRLAGGIDTQYF. CDR3 DNA: TGTGCCAGTAGTAGACGGCTAGCGGGAGGAATAGATACGCAGTATTTT.